The TCR beta chain under discussion was sequenced for a study of cytomegalovirus exposure and HLA in healthy donors. Across the whole study: Within an early data release were around 80 million unique TCRs drawn from HLA-typed donors.

The PCR contained 60 Vbeta and 13 Jbeta primers. Sequencing was performed with immunoSEQ multiplex PCR; in TCRdb, only in-frame clones are kept and a portion is missing. The repertoire table contains tens of thousands of clones. Note on this clone: What it binds is not known.

Study-wide results and limits: Analysis was carried out at a later point, and it linked a missense DCLRE1C variant to TCR beta V- and J-gene trimming.

The clonotype comes from a woman aged 30 to 39 in good health and CMV-seronegative. The specimen sequenced was PBMCs.

DNA for the CDR3: TGTGCCTCTACGGGATCGGCTAGCATGAACACTGAAGCTTTCTTT. Translating it yields CASTGSASMNTEAFF. This rearrangement joins TRBV18 to TRBJ1-1; D not certain. This CDR3 has 15 residues. Germline CDR1 is KGHSH and CDR2 is LQKENI. The V end lost 11 bases, the J end lost 0 bases, and 19 bases lay between the germline ends.